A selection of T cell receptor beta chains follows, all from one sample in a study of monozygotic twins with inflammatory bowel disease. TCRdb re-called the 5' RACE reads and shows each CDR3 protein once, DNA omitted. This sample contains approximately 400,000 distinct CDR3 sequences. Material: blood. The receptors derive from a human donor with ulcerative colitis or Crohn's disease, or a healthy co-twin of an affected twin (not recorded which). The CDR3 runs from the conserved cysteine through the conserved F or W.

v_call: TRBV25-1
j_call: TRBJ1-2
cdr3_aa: CASSGSAGASSGYTF

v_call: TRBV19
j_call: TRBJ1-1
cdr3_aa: CASSKAGGITEAFF

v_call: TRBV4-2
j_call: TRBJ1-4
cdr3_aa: CASTMGQGEKLFF

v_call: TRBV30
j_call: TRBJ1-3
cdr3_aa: CAWSPGNTIYF

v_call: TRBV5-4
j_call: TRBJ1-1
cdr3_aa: CASTVGGGPEAFF

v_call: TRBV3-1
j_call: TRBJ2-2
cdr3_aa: CASSPASGGRTGELFF

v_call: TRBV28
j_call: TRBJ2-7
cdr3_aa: CASSPSHRSYEQYF

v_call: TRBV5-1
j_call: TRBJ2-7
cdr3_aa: CASSWSLPKTDEQYF

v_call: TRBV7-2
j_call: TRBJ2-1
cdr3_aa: CASSRPHGGAPEQFF

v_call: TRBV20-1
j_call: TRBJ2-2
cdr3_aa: CSARPPLAGGPTGELFF

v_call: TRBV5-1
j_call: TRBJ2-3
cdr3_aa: CASSLESPSTDTQYF

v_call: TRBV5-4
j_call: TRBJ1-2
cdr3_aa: CASTSGQGYVGYTF

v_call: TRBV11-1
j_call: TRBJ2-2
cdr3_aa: CASMTVNTGELFF

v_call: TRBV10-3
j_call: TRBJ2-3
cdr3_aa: CATQPLPGTDTQYF

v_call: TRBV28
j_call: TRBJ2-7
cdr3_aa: CASSLWSVIPLREQYF

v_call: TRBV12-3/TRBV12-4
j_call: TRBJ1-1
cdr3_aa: CASSLITAGEAFF

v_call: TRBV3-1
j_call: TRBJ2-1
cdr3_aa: CASADRSYNEQFF

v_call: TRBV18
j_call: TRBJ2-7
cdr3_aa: CASSGTESYEQYF

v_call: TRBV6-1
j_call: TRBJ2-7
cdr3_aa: CASTVSSSYEQYF

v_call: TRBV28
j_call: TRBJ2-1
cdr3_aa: CASSLGYYNEQFF

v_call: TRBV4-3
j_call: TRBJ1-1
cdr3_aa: CASSQDPRQGATEAFF

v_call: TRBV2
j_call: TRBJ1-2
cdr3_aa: CASSVGRDYGYTF

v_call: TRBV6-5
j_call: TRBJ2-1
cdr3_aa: CASSYGVKQFF

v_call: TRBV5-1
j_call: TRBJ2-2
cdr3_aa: CASRTGANTGELFF

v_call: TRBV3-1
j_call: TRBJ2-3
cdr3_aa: CASSQSGTPDTQYF

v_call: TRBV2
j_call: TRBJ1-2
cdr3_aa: CASRLDDPGYTF

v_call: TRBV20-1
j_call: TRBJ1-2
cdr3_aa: CSAPDRAFNYGYTF

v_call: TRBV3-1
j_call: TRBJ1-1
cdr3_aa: CASSQAKGTEAFF

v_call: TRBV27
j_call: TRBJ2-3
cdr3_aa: CASSLWSTDTQYF

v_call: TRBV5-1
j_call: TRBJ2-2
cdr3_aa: CASSASLSTGELFF

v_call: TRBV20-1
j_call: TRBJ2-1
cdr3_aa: CSAHTLSLYNEQFF

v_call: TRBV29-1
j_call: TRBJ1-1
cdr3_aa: CSVDLGTEAFF

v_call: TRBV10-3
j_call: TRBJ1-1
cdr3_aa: CAISAGERGKNTEAFF

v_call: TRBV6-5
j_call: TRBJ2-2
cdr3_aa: CASSYSQTSNTGELFF

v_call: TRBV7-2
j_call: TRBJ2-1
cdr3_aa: CASSLTLSSYNEQFF

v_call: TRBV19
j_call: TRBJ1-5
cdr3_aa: CASQWTGIGNQPQHF

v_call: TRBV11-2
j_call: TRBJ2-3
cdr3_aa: CASSSSGPPPDTQYF

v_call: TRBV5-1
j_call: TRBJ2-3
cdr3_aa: CASSLRAGSSTDTQYF

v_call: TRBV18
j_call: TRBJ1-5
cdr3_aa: CASSPSTGNNQPQHF

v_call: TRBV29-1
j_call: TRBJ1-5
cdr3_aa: CSATQGVDQPQHF

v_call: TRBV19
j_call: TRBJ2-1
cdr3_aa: CASSITVYNEQFF

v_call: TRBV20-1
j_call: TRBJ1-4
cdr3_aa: CSARKGGEKLFF

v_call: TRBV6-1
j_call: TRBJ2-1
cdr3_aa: CASSEGQLYNEQFF

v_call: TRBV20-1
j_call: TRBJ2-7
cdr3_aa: CSARGRGSSYEQYF

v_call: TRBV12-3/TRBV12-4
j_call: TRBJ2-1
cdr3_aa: CASSGLAGGSSYNEQFF

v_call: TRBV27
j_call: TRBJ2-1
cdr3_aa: CASSLRDRAWDEQFF